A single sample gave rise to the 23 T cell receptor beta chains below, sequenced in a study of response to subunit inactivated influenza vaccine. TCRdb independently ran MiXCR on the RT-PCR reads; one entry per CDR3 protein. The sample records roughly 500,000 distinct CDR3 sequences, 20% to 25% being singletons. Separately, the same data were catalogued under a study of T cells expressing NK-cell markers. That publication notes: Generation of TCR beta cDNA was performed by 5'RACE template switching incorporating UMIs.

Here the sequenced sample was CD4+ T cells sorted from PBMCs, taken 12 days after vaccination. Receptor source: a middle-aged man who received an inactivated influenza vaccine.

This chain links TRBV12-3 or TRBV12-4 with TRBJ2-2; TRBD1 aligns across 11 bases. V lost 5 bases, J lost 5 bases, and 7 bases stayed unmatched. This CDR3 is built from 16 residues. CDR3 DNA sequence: TGTGCCAGCAGTCCCGGGACAGGGGGAAGGACCGGGGAGCTGTTTTTT. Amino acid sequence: CASSPGTGGRTGELFF.

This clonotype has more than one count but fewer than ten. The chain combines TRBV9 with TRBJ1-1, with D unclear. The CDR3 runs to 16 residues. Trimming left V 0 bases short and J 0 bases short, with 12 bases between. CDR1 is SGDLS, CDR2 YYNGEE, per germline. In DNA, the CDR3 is TGTGCCAGCAGCGTAGGCCCAAGCGCTATGAACACTGAAGCTTTCTTT. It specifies CASSVGPSAMNTEAFF.

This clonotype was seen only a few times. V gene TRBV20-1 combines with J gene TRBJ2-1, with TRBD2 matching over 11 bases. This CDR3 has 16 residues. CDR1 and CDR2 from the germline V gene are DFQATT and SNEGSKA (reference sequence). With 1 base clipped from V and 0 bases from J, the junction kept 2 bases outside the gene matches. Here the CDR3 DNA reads TGCAGTGCTAGAGGACTAGCGGGGAGCTCCTACAATGAGCAGTTCTTC. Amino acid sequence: CSARGLAGSSYNEQFF.

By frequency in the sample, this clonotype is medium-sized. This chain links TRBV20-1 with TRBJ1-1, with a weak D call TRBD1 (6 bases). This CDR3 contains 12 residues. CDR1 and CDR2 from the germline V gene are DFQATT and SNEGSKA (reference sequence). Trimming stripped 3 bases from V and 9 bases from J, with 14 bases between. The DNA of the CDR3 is TGCAGTGCTAGGGACCGGACAGACCAAGCTTTCTTT. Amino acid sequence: CSARDRTDQAFF.

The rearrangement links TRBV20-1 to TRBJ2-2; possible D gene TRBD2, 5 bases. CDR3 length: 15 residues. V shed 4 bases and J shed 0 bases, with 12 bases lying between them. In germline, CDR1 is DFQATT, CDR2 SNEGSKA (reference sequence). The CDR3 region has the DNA TGCAGTGCTACAGCTGCCGGGGCGAACACCGGGGAGCTGTTTTTT. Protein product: CSATAAGANTGELFF.

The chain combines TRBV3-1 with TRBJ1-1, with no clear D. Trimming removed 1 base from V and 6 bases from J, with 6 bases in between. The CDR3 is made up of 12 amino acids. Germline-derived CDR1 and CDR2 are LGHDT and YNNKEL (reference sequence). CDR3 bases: TGTGCCAGCAGCCAAGTAATGTCTGAAGCTTTCTTT. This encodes CASSQVMSEAFF.

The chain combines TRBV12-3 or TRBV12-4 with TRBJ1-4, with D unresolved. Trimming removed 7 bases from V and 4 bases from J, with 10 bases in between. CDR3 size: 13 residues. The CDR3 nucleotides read TGTGCCAGCACTAAGGGAGTTAATGAAAAACTGTTTTTT. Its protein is CASTKGVNEKLFF.

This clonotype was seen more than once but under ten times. Written as DNA, the CDR3 is TGCGGCTGTTGGGGGAGGGAAACCAAAAACATTCAGTACTTC. This sequence encodes CGCWGRETKNIQYF. The chain joins TRBV29-1 to TRBJ2-4; 7 nucleotides match TRBD2. Looked up from germline, CDR1 is SQVTM and CDR2 is ANQGSEA. The CDR3 consists of 14 residues.

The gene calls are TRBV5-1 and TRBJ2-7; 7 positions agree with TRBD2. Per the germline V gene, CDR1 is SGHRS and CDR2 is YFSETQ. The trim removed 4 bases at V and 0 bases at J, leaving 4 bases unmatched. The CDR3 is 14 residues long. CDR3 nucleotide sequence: TGCGCCAGCAGCGTGACTAGCCCCTCCTACGAGCAGTACTTC. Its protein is CASSVTSPSYEQYF. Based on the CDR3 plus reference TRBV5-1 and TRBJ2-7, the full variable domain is KAGVTQTPRYLIKTRGQQVTLSCSPISGHRSVSWYQQTPGQGLQFLFEYFSETQRNKGNFPGRFSGRQFSNSRSEMNVSTLELGDSALYLCASSVTSPSYEQYFGPGTRLTVT.

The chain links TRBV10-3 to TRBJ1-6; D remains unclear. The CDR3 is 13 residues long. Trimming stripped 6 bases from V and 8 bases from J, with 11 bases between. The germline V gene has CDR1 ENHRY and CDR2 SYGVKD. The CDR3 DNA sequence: TGTGCCATCAGGGGGATTTCAGATTCACCCCTCCACTTT. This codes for CAIRGISDSPLHF.

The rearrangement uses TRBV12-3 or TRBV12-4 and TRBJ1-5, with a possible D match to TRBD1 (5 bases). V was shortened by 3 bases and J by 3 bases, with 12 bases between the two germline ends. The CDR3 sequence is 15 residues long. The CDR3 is CASSFGQGANQPQHF. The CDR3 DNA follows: TGTGCCAGCAGTTTCGGGCAGGGAGCCAATCAGCCCCAGCATTTT.

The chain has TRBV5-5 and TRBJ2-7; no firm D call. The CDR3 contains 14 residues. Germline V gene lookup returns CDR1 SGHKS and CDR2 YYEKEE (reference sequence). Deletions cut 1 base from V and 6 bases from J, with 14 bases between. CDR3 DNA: TGTGCCAGCAGCTTGAAACAGAGACCCCTCGAGCAGTACTTC. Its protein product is CASSLKQRPLEQYF.

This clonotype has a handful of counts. The chain's CDR3 is CASSRRGRISYEQYF. In DNA form, the CDR3 reads TGTGCCAGCAGCCGGAGGGGTCGCATCTCCTACGAGCAGTACTTC. The V gene is TRBV12-3 or TRBV12-4, the J gene TRBJ2-7, with D possibly TRBD2 on 6 matching bases. This CDR3 is built from 15 residues. V was pared by 6 bases and J by 0 bases, with 15 bases between.

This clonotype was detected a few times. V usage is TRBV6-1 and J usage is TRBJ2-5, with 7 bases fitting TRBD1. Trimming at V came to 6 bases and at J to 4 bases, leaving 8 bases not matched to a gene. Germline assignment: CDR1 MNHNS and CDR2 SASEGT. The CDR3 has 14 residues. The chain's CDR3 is CASSGTAGRETQYF. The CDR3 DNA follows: TGTGCCAGCAGCGGGACAGCAGGTCGAGAGACCCAGTACTTC.

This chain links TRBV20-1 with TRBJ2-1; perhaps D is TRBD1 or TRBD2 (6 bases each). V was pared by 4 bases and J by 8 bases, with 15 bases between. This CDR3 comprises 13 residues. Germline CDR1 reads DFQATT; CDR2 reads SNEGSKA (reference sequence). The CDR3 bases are TGCAGTGCTACCGGAGGGGGGCTCGATGAGCAGTTCTTC. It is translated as CSATGGGLDEQFF.

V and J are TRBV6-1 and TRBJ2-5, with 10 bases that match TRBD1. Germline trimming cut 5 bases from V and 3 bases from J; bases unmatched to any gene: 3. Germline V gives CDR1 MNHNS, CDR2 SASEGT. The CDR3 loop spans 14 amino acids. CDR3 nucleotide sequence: TGTGCCAGCAGTCGACAGGGGGCGGAAGAGACCCAGTACTTC. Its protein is CASSRQGAEETQYF.

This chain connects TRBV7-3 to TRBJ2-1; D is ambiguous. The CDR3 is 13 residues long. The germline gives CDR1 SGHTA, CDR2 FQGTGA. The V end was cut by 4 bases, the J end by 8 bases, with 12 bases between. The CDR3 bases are TGTGCCAGCAGCTCTCAACCGGGCTATGAGCAGTTCTTC. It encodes CASSSQPGYEQFF.

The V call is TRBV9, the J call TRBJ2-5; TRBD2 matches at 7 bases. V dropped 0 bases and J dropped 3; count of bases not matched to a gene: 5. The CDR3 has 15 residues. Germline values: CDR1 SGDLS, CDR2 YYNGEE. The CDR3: CASSVAGAGEETQYF. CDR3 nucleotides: TGTGCCAGCAGCGTAGCTGGGGCGGGAGAAGAGACCCAGTACTTC.

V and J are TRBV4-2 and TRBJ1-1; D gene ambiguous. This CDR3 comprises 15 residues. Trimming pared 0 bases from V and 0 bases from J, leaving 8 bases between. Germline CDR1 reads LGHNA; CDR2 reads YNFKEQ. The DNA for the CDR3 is TGTGCCAGCAGCCAAGAATACGGGGTGAACACTGAAGCTTTCTTT. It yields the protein CASSQEYGVNTEAFF.

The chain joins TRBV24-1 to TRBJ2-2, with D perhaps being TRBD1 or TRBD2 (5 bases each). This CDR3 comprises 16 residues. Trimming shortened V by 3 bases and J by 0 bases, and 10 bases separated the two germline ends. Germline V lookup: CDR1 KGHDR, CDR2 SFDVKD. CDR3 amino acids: CATSDPRGANTGELFF. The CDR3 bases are TGTGCCACCAGTGATCCAAGGGGAGCGAACACCGGGGAGCTGTTTTTT.

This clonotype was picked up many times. CDR3 nucleotide sequence: TGTGCCAGCAGCTTAGGTGGCCTGGAGCAGTTCTTC. Amino acid sequence: CASSLGGLEQFF. The rearrangement links TRBV11-2 to TRBJ2-1; D gene ambiguous. This CDR3 comprises 12 residues. Germline CDR1 SGHAT, CDR2 FQNNGV. Trimming took 1 base from V and 10 from J, leaving 8 bases between them.

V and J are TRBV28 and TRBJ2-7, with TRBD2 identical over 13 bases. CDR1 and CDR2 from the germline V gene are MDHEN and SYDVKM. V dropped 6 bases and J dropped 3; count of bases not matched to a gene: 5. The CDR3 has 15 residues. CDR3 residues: CASSTGTSGNYEQYF. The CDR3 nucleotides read TGTGCCAGCAGCACAGGGACTAGCGGGAACTACGAGCAGTACTTC. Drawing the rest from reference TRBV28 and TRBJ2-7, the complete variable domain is DVKVTQSSRYLVKRTGEKVFLECVQDMDHENMFWYRQDPGLGLRLIYFSYDVKMKEKGDIPEGYSVSREKKERFSLILESASTNQTSMYLCASSTGTSGNYEQYFGPGTRLTVT.

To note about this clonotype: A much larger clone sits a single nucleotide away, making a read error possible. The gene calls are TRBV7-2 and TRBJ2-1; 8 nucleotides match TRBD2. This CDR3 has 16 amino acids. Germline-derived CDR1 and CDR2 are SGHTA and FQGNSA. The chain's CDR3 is CAISLGGGQSYNEQFF. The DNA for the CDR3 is TGTGCCATCAGCTTAGGCGGGGGGCAGTCCTACAATGAGCAGTTCTTC.